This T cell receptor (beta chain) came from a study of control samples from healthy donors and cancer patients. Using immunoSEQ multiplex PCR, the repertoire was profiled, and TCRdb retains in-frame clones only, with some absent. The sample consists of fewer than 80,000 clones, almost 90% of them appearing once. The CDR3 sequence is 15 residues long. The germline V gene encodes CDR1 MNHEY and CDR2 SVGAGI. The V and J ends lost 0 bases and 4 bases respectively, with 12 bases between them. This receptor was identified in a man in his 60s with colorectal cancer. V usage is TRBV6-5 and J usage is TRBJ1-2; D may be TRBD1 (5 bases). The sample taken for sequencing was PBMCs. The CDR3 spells CASSYSGRGGYGYTF. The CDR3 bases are TGTGCCAGCAGTTACTCTGGGAGGGGAGGCTATGGCTACACCTTC.